This record covers a single T cell receptor beta chain. There is no known antigen for this receptor. No qualities accompany the bases; no much larger clone lies one base away. The time point tag for this specimen amounts to: baseline before oral tofacitinib. Lesional scalp punch biopsies and peripheral blood were collected from alopecia areata patients. After PBMCs were isolated by density centrifugation and stained for CD3, CD4 and CD8, a FACSAria was used to sort CD4+ and CD8+ T cells. CDR1 and CDR2, looked up from the germline V gene (reference sequence), are LNHNV and YYDKDF. V loses 5 bases, J loses 4 bases, and the germline ends lie 8 bases apart. The CDR3 runs 13 residues from the cysteine to the phenylalanine. Only CDR3 DNA is held: 39 bases, read in frame from base 1. This entry is derived from a study of CD8+ T cells in alopecia areata (dated 2018 in TCRdb). Study-wide context: The treated patients took part in an open-label pilot trial in which moderate-to-severe alopecia areata was treated with oral tofacitinib at 5 to 10 mg twice daily. Tofacitinib was given for 6 to 18 months, followed by 6 months of follow-up off drug to assess delayed response and recurrence. The study used high-throughput TCRbeta sequencing to examine T cell clonal expansion in alopecia areata, in both the C3H/HeJ mouse model and human patients. On the human side, TCRbeta sequencing was run on scalp tissue and on sorted CD4+ and CD8+ peripheral blood T cells from healthy controls and from alopecia areata patients with either patchy or totalis/universalis disease. Biopsies were taken from tofacitinib-treated patients at baseline and again at 4 and 24 weeks into treatment, and several of those patients also had a later scalp biopsy. Scalp clonality was compared across normal scalp (n=4), patchy alopecia areata scalp (n=8), and alopecia totalis/universalis scalp (n=8). The RNA source kit depended on sample type: the PAXgene miRNA kit for fixed scalp, the miRNeasy kit for PBMCs, and the RNeasy kit for mouse skin. TCRbeta CDR3 regions were amplified by immunoSEQ multiplex PCR with 35 Vbeta forward and 13 Jbeta reverse primers. On the study overall, not on this receptor specifically: TCR sequences shared between patients were less clear than in mice, possibly partly because of HLA diversity in the patient population. Resident alphabeta T cells in normal human skin are also sequenced, complicating scalp TCR repertoire analysis, unlike mouse skin dominated by gammadelta T cells. Compared with normal scalp, lesional scalp, particularly in alopecia totalis/universalis, had higher clonality and more expanded CD8+ clones, which suggests antigenic drive.

The receptor library was made with the immunoSEQ multiplex PCR assay. For TCR sequencing, RNA was extracted from every sample and reverse transcribed into cDNA to serve as template. First-strand cDNA was synthesized with SuperScript III using a 2:1 mix of oligo-dT and random hexamers. A synthetic immune receptor repertoire was used to measure amplification bias, and any remaining bias was corrected computationally. As for how the authors treated the data: Raw reads were preprocessed for error removal, and CDR3 was defined according to IMGT conventions as running from the conserved cysteine to phenylalanine. Clonality was calculated as 1 minus Shannon entropy normalized by log2 of the number of productive unique TCRs. Whether scalp clones were CD4 or CD8 was inferred by matching scalp TCRbeta sequences against CD4 and CD8 repertoires sorted from blood. The table was pulled from immuneACCESS by TCRdb, which kept in-frame rearrangements only. Such tables lose some clones; where checked, under half of the loss comes from unresolved V genes, and the rest has no known cause. V, J and clone size reflect that table, while D and trimming were determined from the DNA. Within this sample are 120,000 to 150,000 clones, with 87% of them counted one time only. About 14% of the sample is in the top ten clones.

The TCR comes from a human donor with alopecia areata. Rearrangement joined TRBV15 to TRBJ2-2, with a tentative D call of TRBD1 or TRBD2, each matching 5 bases. The material was CD8+ T cells sorted from blood, obtained at week 0. The DNA sequence is as follows: TGTGCCACCAGCGAGGGGCGCACCGGGGAGCTGTTTTTT. Translated, this is CATSEGRTGELFF.